The sequence of this T cell receptor (beta chain) was determined in a study of cytomegalovirus exposure and HLA in healthy donors (dated by TCRdb to about 2017). Regarding the study in general: According to an earlier analysis of a few hundred of the donors, about 170 million T cells yielded 117 million unique TCR beta sequences and around 280 Gb of sequence data. Of the roughly 390 genotyped donors, roughly 80% were placed in the genetic ancestry cluster associated with self-reported Caucasian donors. On average, 235,054 unique TCR beta nucleotide sequences were sequenced per donor among some 430 genotyped donors of the cohort, with 15% to 20% of those sequences being non-productive. A later analysis re-examined previously published TCR beta repertoires from roughly 720 donors and added high-resolution HLA genotyping to investigate patterns of TCR occurrence. Genome-wide SNP genotypes for about 65% of the roughly 700 donors were used in a later genetic analysis, which treated that subset as a discovery cohort. Typing coverage differed by locus: A, B, C, DRB1 and DQB1 were typed in roughly 620-640 donors, DQA1 in 500 to 550, DPA1 in around 600, and DPB1 in just under 490. In an earlier analysis of several hundred of the donors, high-throughput TCR beta sequencing was used to judge whether each TCR beta V gene segment behaved as functional or pseudogenic. To predict cytomegalovirus infection status, the study combined high-throughput TCR immunosequencing, statistical association of individual TCRs with disease status, and machine learning. Besides the first cohort of about 730 subjects, a separate validation cohort made up of 120 different subjects was used. HLA typing covered class I and class II loci at four-digit resolution. Around 320 gigabases of sequencing data and 78 million or so unique TCR sequences were included in an early release covering roughly 700 HLA-typed donors. Using immunosequencing, the study profiled T cell repertoires from around 670 subjects and related those repertoires to cytomegalovirus serostatus. All discovery cohort repertoires had been generated on a single sequencing platform. Donor age, sex, ethnicity and CMV serostatus were collected together with the repertoire data. The aim of the study was to test whether cataloging public T cell receptors could identify signatures of past pathogen exposure. Roughly 5 DR-DQ haplotypes were handled as single units for association and clustering, since linkage in the cohort was strong. Rather than drawing on any new phenotypic data, the later analysis identified candidate immune exposures from TCR beta sequences and the way those sequences occurred across donors. Results the study describes overall, beyond this receptor: Because some donors lacked HLA typing at each locus, the association tests relied only on the typed subset. CMV serostatus was the only immune exposure information available for the cohort. According to a later genetic analysis, donors in an Asian-associated ancestry cluster had fewer N-insertions in productive TCRs than the approximately 650-donor mean. A further reported finding was that TCR beta sequences accurately predicted the HLA-A and HLA-B alleles for most subjects in the first cohort. According to a later analysis, TCR association rates differed among HLA loci, with DRB1 alleles showing the most associated TCRs and HLA-C alleles showing the fewest. When HLA alleles, especially DR and DQ, strongly co-occurred, attributing TCR associations to individual alleles was difficult. The earlier analysis of a few hundred of the donors excluded some 16 rarely observed V segments, including chromosome 9 orphons, because counts were too low. In a later analysis, several top co-occurrence clusters were reported to appear linked to parvovirus B19, influenza, CMV and Epstein-Barr virus. The authors suggested that the approach could potentially be generalized to other disease states and immunological phenotypes. Most TCR sequences were observed very rarely across donors, whereas some public TCRs were present in many individuals. The study listed 150 to 200 TCR beta chains as associated with cytomegalovirus. Roughly uniform sequencing depth across donors was assumed in presence/absence analyses, although this assumption may not hold. In this cohort, only TCR beta chains were sequenced, and detectable features were limited by the absence of alpha or paired-chain data. In vitro tests confirmed that three of the cytomegalovirus-associated TCR beta chains recognize cytomegalovirus antigens. In a later analysis, HLA-associated TCR beta chains were found to be more clonally expanded and to have lower generation probabilities than equally common non-associated chains. In an earlier analysis of around 600 of the donors, most TCR beta V segments appeared in productive rearrangements about 90% or about 30% of the time, broadly matching IMGT annotations. In a later analysis, most CMV-associated TCR beta chains were found to appear HLA-restricted, with HLA associations seemingly driven largely by CMV exposure. A later genetic analysis associated a missense DCLRE1C variant with V-gene and J-gene trimming of TCR beta chains, and an independent cohort replicated the association. A cluster of highly shared sequence variants was judged likely to represent a technical artifact of the sequencing pipeline. Correlated functional status among segregating V segments might reflect linkage disequilibrium, but an unknown experimental factor could not be ruled out. In a later analysis, 15,000 to 20,000 TCR beta sequences were associated with specific HLA alleles at a false discovery rate of 0.05. In both the original and validation cohorts, the classifier was reported to diagnose cytomegalovirus status with high specificity and sensitivity.

Libraries were constructed by the immunoSEQ multiplex PCR assay. For the multiplex PCR, a mixture combining 60 forward primers for TCR Vbeta segments and 13 reverse primers for TCR Jbeta segments was used. A multiplex PCR assay on genomic DNA amplified the CDR3 region of rearranged TCR beta genes. The amplified TCR beta libraries were sequenced on the Illumina HiSeq System as 87-base-pair reads. Per the source publication's procedure: A later analysis tallied approximately 87 million unique TCR beta chains across the 610 or so repertoires, and 10 million to 11 million of those chains were shared by two or more donors. A nearest-neighbor algorithm error-corrected the raw reads and collapsed the reads into unique sequences, merging closely related sequences to remove PCR and sequencing errors. To assign V, D and J gene segments, CDR3 sequences were aligned to IMGT reference sequences. Each retained sequence needed at least a six-nucleotide match to both a V gene segment and a J gene segment. A rearrangement was called productive if the CDR3 had no stop codons and remained in frame with V and J, and every other rearrangement was called non-productive. Following IMGT convention, CDR3 was defined as the stretch from the second conserved V-encoded cysteine up to the conserved J-encoded phenylalanine. Sequences without an unambiguous match to a single V gene segment were excluded from the earlier analysis of a few hundred of the donors. In an earlier analysis of approximately 590 of the donors, V segments were called functional above 56.7% productive rearrangements and were called segregating when the between-donor standard deviation exceeded 5%. To diagnose cytomegalovirus status from the catalog of TCR beta chain sequences, a statistical classification framework was built. A later analysis assigned V and J genes by comparing TCR nucleotide sequences with IMGT/GENE-DB human TR gene sequences. The TCRdist pipeline was used in a later analysis to assign CDR3 sequences and most-parsimonious VDJ recombination scenarios. In a later analysis, each TCR beta chain was defined by its CDR3 amino acid sequence together with its V-gene family, and reads lacking a unique V-gene family were excluded. A later analysis removed roughly 590 highly shared, low-generation-probability nucleotide sequences to deal with suspected cross-contamination and a sequencing artifact. For each public chain, a later analysis derived a clonal expansion index from normalized ranks of inferred template counts within each repertoire. Generation probabilities in a later analysis came from a VDJ recombination model fitted to out-of-frame rearrangements, and those results were checked against IGoR. Hypergeometric tests were used in a later analysis to score TCR-TCR, TCR-HLA and TCR-CMV co-occurrence, with a repertoire-size bias correction applied to the TCR pairs. A later analysis estimated false discovery rates by permuting HLA or CMV assignments 20 times. In a later analysis, co-occurring TCRs were grouped with DBSCAN, and TCRdist sequence similarity was added when clustering was performed within HLA-allele-positive subsets. Repertoires with fewer than 30,000 or more than 120,000 public chains, plus five repertoires with anomalous nucleotide sharing, were excluded from co-occurrence clustering. Not all clones reach the TCRdb copy of this immuneACCESS table, which keeps in-frame sequences only. Checked studies attribute under half of the gap to unresolved V genes and leave the rest unexplained. V and J calls plus clone size are reproduced from that table; the DNA served to infer D and trimming. For this sample there are 100,000 to 150,000 clones; more than 75% appear just once. Jointly, the top ten make up about 3.5% of the sample.

This clone showed up just a few times. Its antigen is unknown. Base quality data are lacking; no much larger clone is found one base away. The cohort was made up of approximately 670 healthy bone marrow donors. At the time of sampling, all cohort members were nominally healthy, though unrecorded immune exposures were likely present. The donor was CMV seronegative and belonged to the group of 350 to 400 seronegative cohort members. A peripheral blood sample was collected from each donor, and TCR beta sequencing was performed on peripheral blood mononuclear cells. Genomic DNA was extracted from the blood cell samples with the Qiagen DNeasy Blood Extraction Kit. The sequencing input was PBMCs. The clonotype comes from a man aged 40-50 years in good health and CMV-seronegative.

The CDR3 region reads CASSLALFDREAKNIQYF. The nucleotide sequence reads TGTGCCAGCAGCTTAGCGCTTTTCGACAGGGAAGCCAAAAACATTCAGTACTTC. The rearranged segments are TRBV7-9 and TRBJ2-4, with 7 bases matching TRBD1. CDR1 and CDR2 were assigned from the germline V gene (reference sequence) as SEHNR and FQNEAQ. From cysteine to phenylalanine, the CDR3 is 18 amino acids long. The sequence is cut down to CDR3 DNA, 54 bases in frame from base 1. After removal of 0 bases from V and 0 bases from J, the junction retains 8 bases not matched to a gene.